This TCR beta chain was documented in a study of cytomegalovirus exposure and HLA in healthy donors. General observations from the study: In a later analysis, common viral pathogens appeared linked to several of the most significant clusters. Across donors, sequencing depth was assumed by presence/absence analyses to be roughly uniform. In a later analysis, CMV-associated beta chains were mostly HLA-associated, it appeared. Three chains linked to CMV were shown in vitro to be specific for CMV antigens.

In germline, CDR1 is SGHRS, CDR2 YFSETQ. CDR3 length: 15 residues. With 4 bases clipped from V and 5 bases from J, the junction kept 4 bases outside the gene matches. Researchers ran the PCR with 60 Vbeta and 13 Jbeta primers. Using immunoSEQ multiplex PCR, the repertoire was profiled, and TCRdb retains in-frame clones only, with some absent. The data show 170,000 or so clones, with approximately 80% seen just once and 6% to 7.5% held by the top ten. As concerns this clone: Its antigen is not known.

The sequenced material came from PBMCs. This sequence joins TRBV5-1 and TRBJ2-5; 14 bases are a match to TRBD2. This receptor was taken from a man under 40 in good health and CMV-seropositive. CDR3 amino acids: CASSRRLAGGETQYF. The DNA for the CDR3 is TGCGCCAGCAGCCGGCGACTAGCGGGAGGGGAGACCCAGTACTTC.